This T cell receptor beta chain was obtained from a study of blood T cell repertoires in COVID-19. The wider study: Samples taken during acute and convalescent COVID-19 were collected in the United States, Italy and Spain.

Libraries were prepared by immunoSEQ multiplex PCR; TCRdb keeps only in-frame clonotypes and omits some of them. The sample has around 200,000 clones, less than 90% seen once. V was trimmed by 3 bases and J by 8 bases, leaving 13 bases between them. CDR3 length equals 13 residues. Germline V gene lookup returns CDR1 MDHEN and CDR2 SYDVKM. Material: peripheral blood. The chain carries TRBV28 and TRBJ1-2; D might be TRBD1 (6 bases). This TCR was recovered from a young man with acute or convalescent COVID-19. DNA for the CDR3: TGTGCCAGCAGTTTTCCAGGGGTAGGGGGCTACACCTTC. Its protein is CASSFPGVGGYTF.